The 16 T cell receptor beta chains listed next were all sequenced from one sample in a study of long-term antiretroviral therapy in people with HIV. Samples were assayed with immunoSEQ v3.0 at survey level. The data were produced by immunoSEQ multiplex PCR, yet TCRdb's version contains in-frame clones alone and is incomplete. The sample has tens of thousands of clones, around 84% seen once. Sample: unsorted PBMCs, taken roughly 2.9 years before starting antiretroviral therapy. The receptors stem from a woman in her twenties or thirties with HIV.

This clone has a handful of counts. The chain has TRBV7-9 and TRBJ1-1; the D is unclear. The CDR3 is made up of 14 amino acids. Germline V lookup: CDR1 SEHNR, CDR2 FQNEAQ (reference sequence). V lost 6 bases, J lost 1 base, and 12 bases lay in between. The CDR3 DNA is TGTGCCAGCAGGGGCCGGGCTGGGAACACTGAAGCTTTCTTT. It specifies CASRGRAGNTEAFF.

The V call is TRBV5-6, the J call TRBJ1-1; TRBD1 is a possible D gene (6 bases). The length of the CDR3 is 14 residues. In germline, CDR1 is SGHDT, CDR2 YYEEEE. V lost 2 bases, J lost 2 bases, and 10 bases lay in between. The CDR3 coding sequence is TGTGCCAGCAGCTTTAGGGGGGGTAACACTGAAGCTTTCTTT. Its translation is CASSFRGGNTEAFF.

The rearrangement links TRBV5-1 to TRBJ2-3, with TRBD1 matching 7 bases. This CDR3 has 17 residues. CDR1 and CDR2 from the germline V gene are SGHRS and YFSETQ. The V segment lost 0 bases and the J segment 2 bases; nucleotides outside the gene matches: 9. CDR3 sequence (DNA): TGCGCCAGCAGCTTGGGCTCTAAGGGGGCGTCCACAGATACGCAGTATTTT. Translation: CASSLGSKGASTDTQYF.

The rearrangement joins TRBV18 to TRBJ1-3; 7 bases fit TRBD1. The V gene's germline CDR1 is KGHSH and CDR2 LQKENI. The V and J ends lost 2 bases and 0 bases, in that order; junction bases with no gene match: 10. This CDR3 region has 18 residues. CDR3 loop: CASSPWDRMSSSGNTIYF. CDR3 coding DNA: TGTGCCAGCTCACCATGGGACAGAATGTCGAGCTCTGGAAACACCATATATTTT.

This clone was detected only once. The chain combines TRBV19 with TRBJ1-2; no clear D. Trimming removed 5 bases from V and 3 bases from J, with 10 bases in between. Germline CDR1 reads LNHDA; CDR2 reads SQIVND (reference sequence). CDR3 length: 13 residues. This CDR3 is CASSPAEYYGYTF. The CDR3 coding sequence is TGTGCCAGTAGTCCTGCAGAATACTATGGCTACACCTTC.

This chain links TRBV27 with TRBJ1-4; D is undetermined. Germline CDR1 and CDR2: MNHEY and SMNVEV (reference sequence). CDR3 length: 15 amino acids. V was shortened by 6 bases and J by 0 bases, with 11 bases between the two germline ends. The CDR3 DNA sequence: TGTGCCAGCAGCCGAGAAGGTGCAACTAATGAAAAACTGTTTTTT. Protein sequence: CASSREGATNEKLFF.

CDR3 region: CASSPKPKNTEAFF. The CDR3 DNA reads as TGTGCCAGCAGCCCTAAACCGAAGAACACTGAAGCTTTCTTT. The chain has TRBV7-2 and TRBJ1-1; D is uncertain. Germline V CDR1 and CDR2: SGHTA, FQGNSA. This CDR3 region has 14 residues. V dropped 5 bases and J dropped 1 base, with 11 bases sitting between them.

J is TRBJ1-3 and V is TRBV29-1; D is ambiguous. Germline lookup yields CDR1 SQVTM and CDR2 ANQGSEA. The V end was cut by 5 bases, the J end by 0 bases, with 11 bases between. CDR3 length: 14 amino acids. The CDR3 nucleotides are TGCAGCGTTCCAGACTCGAGCTCTGGAAACACCATATATTTT. Translated, it gives CSVPDSSSGNTIYF. Filled out from reference TRBV29-1 and TRBJ1-3, the complete variable domain reads SAVISQKPSRDICQRGTSLTIQCQVDSQVTMMFWYRQQPGQSLTLIATANQGSEATYESGFVIDKFPISRPNLTFSTLTVSNMSPEDSSIYLCSVPDSSSGNTIYFGEGSWLTVV.

The V call is TRBV7-2, the J call TRBJ1-6; D call uncertain. Trimming stripped 7 bases from V and 6 bases from J, with 13 bases between. The CDR3 sequence is 14 residues long. The V gene's germline CDR1 is SGHTA and CDR2 FQGNSA. The CDR3 loop reads CASTKGRINSPLHF. CDR3 sequence (DNA): TGTGCCAGCACCAAAGGGAGGATTAATTCACCCCTCCACTTT. Full variable domain (missing parts from reference TRBV7-2 and TRBJ1-6): GAGVSQSPSNKVTEKGKDVELRCDPISGHTALYWYRQSLGQGLEFLIYFQGNSAPDKSGLPSDRFSAERTGGSVSTLTIQRTQQEDSAVYLCASTKGRINSPLHFGNGTRLTVT.

This sequence joins TRBV30 and TRBJ2-3, with TRBD2 identical over 12 bases. V was pared by 5 bases and J by 2 bases, with 8 bases of the junction left unmatched. CDR1 is GTSNPN and CDR2 is SVGIG in the germline V gene (reference sequence). The CDR3 has 16 residues. The CDR3 is CAWPSPSGGDTDTQYF. As DNA, the CDR3 is TGTGCCTGGCCATCCCCTAGCGGGGGGGACACAGATACGCAGTATTTT.

V usage is TRBV2 and J usage is TRBJ1-1, with 7 bases aligning to TRBD1. The germline CDR1 and CDR2 sequences are SNHLY and FYNNEI. V lost 6 bases, J lost 3 bases, and 1 base stayed unmatched. This CDR3 spans 12 amino acids. The CDR3 nucleotides read TGTGCCAGCAGACAGGGGTACACTGAAGCTTTCTTT. This translates into CASRQGYTEAFF.

This CDR3 is CSVGSSGNTEAFF. CDR3 nucleotides: TGCAGCGTTGGTTCTAGCGGAAACACTGAAGCTTTCTTT. The chain employs TRBV29-1 and TRBJ1-1; D not resolved. There are 13 residues in the CDR3. CDR1 and CDR2 from the germline V gene are SQVTM and ANQGSEA. V was shortened by 4 bases and J by 2 bases, with 11 bases between the two germline ends. Drawing the rest from reference TRBV29-1 and TRBJ1-1, the complete variable domain is SAVISQKPSRDICQRGTSLTIQCQVDSQVTMMFWYRQQPGQSLTLIATANQGSEATYESGFVIDKFPISRPNLTFSTLTVSNMSPEDSSIYLCSVGSSGNTEAFFGQGTRLTVV.

The genes are TRBV18 and TRBJ1-5; 8 bases line up with TRBD1. With 4 bases clipped from V and 5 bases from J, the junction kept 1 base outside the gene matches. Germline lookup yields CDR1 KGHSH and CDR2 LQKENI. This CDR3 has 13 amino acids. The CDR3 region is CASSHRGDQPQHF. The CDR3 DNA reads TGTGCCAGCTCACACAGGGGGGATCAGCCCCAGCATTTT.

The rearrangement joins TRBV5-8 to TRBJ2-7, with D possibly being TRBD1 or TRBD2 (5 bases each). The V end was cut by 2 bases, the J end by 6 bases, with 18 bases between. The CDR3 is 15 residues long. Germline CDR1 is SGHTS and CDR2 is YDEGEE. The CDR3 DNA reads as TGTGCCAGCAGCTTAGATGGGACGTTCGCCTCCGAGCAGTACTTC. Translation: CASSLDGTFASEQYF. Variable domain in full (rest from reference TRBV5-8 and TRBJ2-7): EAGVTQSPTHLIKTRGQQATLRCSPISGHTSVYWYQQALGLGLQFLLWYDEGEERNRGNFPPRFSGRQFPNYSSELNVNALELEDSALYLCASSLDGTFASEQYFGPGTRLTVT.

The chain links TRBV5-1 to TRBJ1-5, with D unclear. V was clipped by 0 bases and J by 4 bases, with 8 bases between them. Germline V CDR1 and CDR2: SGHRS, YFSETQ. CDR3 length: 14 residues. The CDR3 DNA reads as TGCGCCAGCAGCTTGGACGGGGAAAATCAGCCCCAGCATTTT. Protein sequence: CASSLDGENQPQHF.

CDR3 sequence (DNA): TGTGCCAGCAGTTACTCGCGGCTGAACAATCAGCCCCAGCATTTT. The encoded protein is CASSYSRLNNQPQHF. V gene TRBV6-5 combines with J gene TRBJ1-5; no firm D call. CDR1 and CDR2 (germline): MNHEY, SVGAGI. The V end lost 0 bases, the J end lost 3 bases, and 9 bases lay between the germline ends. CDR3 length equals 15 residues.